This TCR beta chain was recorded in a study of molecular identifiers for immune sequencing clone quantification. Study findings and constraints: The share of molecules held by clones above 20 RNA copies was over 99% in effector cells and under 1% in naive cells. Sizes of highly expanded clones could be underestimated through identical TCRs sharing a barcode. Reportedly, one cell's Jurkat TCR RNA was detected within 1,200,000 naive CD8 cells.

A single record per CDR3 protein comes from TCRdb applying MiXCR to the PCR reads. The table lists under 650,000 distinct CDR3 sequences, approximately 20% of them singletons. V gave up 2 bases and J gave up 3 bases, with 17 bases separating them. Germline CDR1 SGDLS, CDR2 YYNGEE. The CDR3 covers 17 residues. Comments on this clonotype: Its antigen is unidentified.

The V call is TRBV9, the J call TRBJ2-2, with D possibly TRBD1 on 6 matching bases. This TCR was sampled from a human donor in good health. Some libraries in this study had Jurkat cell RNA spiked in. The sequencing input was naive CD8+ T cells from blood, with Jurkat cell RNA spiked in. As to subset: FACS-sorted CD8+CD4-CCR7+CD45RA+ naive T cells. The CDR3, as DNA: TGTGCCAGCAGCGTCCGACAGGACCACACCCACACCGGGGAGCTGTTTTTT. Protein: CASSVRQDHTHTGELFF. The whole variable domain, remainder taken from reference TRBV9 and TRBJ2-2, is DSGVTQTPKHLITATGQRVTLRCSPRSGDLSVYWYQQSLDQGLQFLIQYYNGEERAKGNILERFSAQQFPDLHSELNLSSLELGDSALYFCASSVRQDHTHTGELFFGEGSRLTVL.